Each of the 16 T cell receptor beta chains below was sequenced from the same sample in a study of T cell repertoires in ileal Crohn's disease. Generated by immunoSEQ multiplex PCR, the TCRdb table keeps only in-frame clones and is missing some. The sample has approximately 15,000 clones; 65% to 85% are singletons. The specimen sequenced was ileal tissue. These receptors originate from an adult with Crohn's disease.

This clone has only a few counts. V and J are TRBV5-1 and TRBJ2-7, with D perhaps TRBD2 (7 bases). Germline lookup yields CDR1 SGHRS and CDR2 YFSETQ. The ends were cut back, 1 base at V and 3 bases at J, with 17 bases in the middle. The CDR3 loop spans 16 amino acids. In DNA, the CDR3 is TGCGCCAGCAGCTTGTCCCCGGGGGGACACCTCTACGAGCAGTACTTC. Its protein is CASSLSPGGHLYEQYF.

The CDR3 spells CSAKTGGLTDTQYF. The CDR3 nucleotides read TGCAGCGCAAAGACAGGGGGTTTAACAGATACGCAGTATTTT. The chain has TRBV29-1 and TRBJ2-3; 9 positions match TRBD1. The CDR3 sequence is 14 residues long. The J segment lost 3 bases and the V segment lost 7 bases, leaving 8 bases of the junction unmatched. Germline V CDR1 and CDR2: SQVTM, ANQGSEA.

The V gene is TRBV5-1, the J gene TRBJ2-2; 8 positions agree with TRBD1. J lost 5 bases, V lost 3 bases, and 6 bases had no gene match. This CDR3 spans 15 amino acids. The germline V gene has CDR1 SGHRS and CDR2 YFSETQ. The CDR3 loop is CASSSQTGETGELFF. The CDR3, as DNA: TGCGCCAGCAGCTCTCAGACAGGGGAGACCGGGGAGCTGTTTTTT. Complete variable domain (other parts from reference TRBV5-1 and TRBJ2-2): KAGVTQTPRYLIKTRGQQVTLSCSPISGHRSVSWYQQTPGQGLQFLFEYFSETQRNKGNFPGRFSGRQFSNSRSEMNVSTLELGDSALYLCASSSQTGETGELFFGEGSRLTVL.

As to this clone: At one of its ends the junction is not consistent with the germline gene, which may arise from a read error. The chain links TRBV5-1 to TRBJ2-7; TRBD2 matches at 11 bases. This CDR3 is built from 15 residues. Germline lookup yields CDR1 SGHRS and CDR2 YFSETQ. The CDR3 protein is CAGSVTSGEIYEQYF. For the CDR3, the DNA is TGCGCCGGCAGCGTGACTAGCGGGGAAATCTACGAGCAGTACTTC.

The V gene is TRBV5-1, the J gene TRBJ2-7; D might be TRBD1 (5 bases). The ends were cut back, 4 bases at V and 9 bases at J, with 11 bases in the middle. The V gene's germline CDR1 is SGHRS and CDR2 YFSETQ. The CDR3 totals 11 residues. This CDR3 is CASSAGLVQYF. DNA for the CDR3: TGCGCCAGCAGCGCAGGGTTGGTGCAGTACTTC.

By proportion, this clone is medium-sized. The chain recombines TRBV7-2 with TRBJ1-1; a possible D gene is TRBD1 (5 bases). The length of the CDR3 is 12 residues. Germline-derived CDR1 and CDR2 are SGHTA and FQGNSA. The V and J ends lost 5 bases and 11 bases respectively, with 15 bases between them. The CDR3, as DNA: TGTGCCAGCAGCCCTGCGCAGGGAAAGGCTTTCTTT. Protein sequence: CASSPAQGKAFF.

The V call is TRBV7-2, the J call TRBJ2-3; D is unresolved. The CDR3 totals 13 residues. Germline CDR1 reads SGHTA; CDR2 reads FQGNSA. The V end was cut by 1 base, the J end by 4 bases, with 6 bases between. The CDR3 DNA follows: TGTGCCAGCAGCTTAGAAATAGCAGATACGCAGTATTTT. As protein: CASSLEIADTQYF.

This clone was detected only a few times. The chain uses TRBV27 and TRBJ2-5; TRBD2 aligns across 9 bases. CDR3 length equals 15 residues. J was trimmed by 4 bases and V by 4 bases; bases with no gene match: 7. The V gene's germline CDR1 is MNHEY and CDR2 SMNVEV (reference sequence). CDR3 region: CASSSLLSGRETQYF. The CDR3 nucleotides are TGTGCCAGCAGTTCGCTCCTTAGCGGGAGAGAGACCCAGTACTTC.

This clone has just one count. This chain links TRBV5-5 with TRBJ1-4; the D gene is possibly TRBD1 (6 bases). Germline V gives CDR1 SGHKS, CDR2 YYEKEE (reference sequence). The CDR3 runs 14 residues. V dropped 4 bases and J dropped 3 bases, with 10 bases sitting between them. As DNA, the CDR3 is TGTGCCAGCAGCCGGACAGCTGCTAATGAAAAACTGTTTTTT. This sequence encodes CASSRTAANEKLFF. Full variable domain (outside the CDR3, taken from reference TRBV5-5 and TRBJ1-4): DAGVTQSPTHLIKTRGQQVTLRCSPISGHKSVSWYQQVLGQGPQFIFQYYEKEERGRGNFPDRFSARQFPNYSSELNVNALLLGDSALYLCASSRTAANEKLFFGSGTQLSVL.

This chain joins TRBV10-3 and TRBJ2-7; 13 bases are shared with TRBD2. V lost 7 bases, J lost 0 bases, and 9 bases stayed unmatched. CDR1 is ENHRY and CDR2 is SYGVKD in the germline V gene. The CDR3 is made up of 17 amino acids. CDR3 residues: CAITSGLAGQSSYEQYF. The CDR3 coding sequence is TGTGCCATCACTTCGGGACTAGCGGGGCAAAGCTCCTACGAGCAGTACTTC.

The genes are TRBV2 and TRBJ2-7; D gene ambiguous. This CDR3 comprises 10 residues. CDR1 is SNHLY, CDR2 FYNNEI, per germline. V was shortened by 8 bases and J by 4 bases, with 6 bases between the two germline ends. CDR3 sequence (DNA): TGTGCCAGCCGGGTATACGAGCAGTACTTC. Translation: CASRVYEQYF.

J is TRBJ1-2 and V is TRBV7-9; tentative D call: TRBD1 (6 bases). V was cut by 4 bases and J by 3 bases, with 15 bases left in between. Per germline, CDR1 SEHNR and CDR2 FQNEAQ (reference sequence). The CDR3 has 15 amino acids. CDR3: CASSSSGASYYGYTF. CDR3 in DNA: TGTGCCAGCAGCTCTTCAGGGGCCTCCTACTATGGCTACACCTTC.

The chain carries TRBV28 and TRBJ2-7, with D possibly matching TRBD1 (7 bases). Germline V gene lookup returns CDR1 MDHEN and CDR2 SYDVKM. The CDR3 contains 15 residues. V gave up 3 bases and J gave up 1 base, with 13 bases separating them. For the CDR3, the DNA is TGTGCCAGCAGTTTTGCGGGACAGACTTCCTACGAGCAGTACTTC. It translates to CASSFAGQTSYEQYF.

The V gene is TRBV7-2, the J gene TRBJ1-1; possibly TRBD1 for D (6 bases). Deletions cut 4 bases from V and 6 bases from J, with 9 bases between. This CDR3 has 12 residues. CDR1 and CDR2 from the germline V gene are SGHTA and FQGNSA. The CDR3 DNA sequence: TGTGCCAGCAGCTCACAGGGCGCTGAAGCTTTCTTT. This codes for CASSSQGAEAFF. The whole variable domain, filled in from reference TRBV7-2 and TRBJ1-1, reads GAGVSQSPSNKVTEKGKDVELRCDPISGHTALYWYRQSLGQGLEFLIYFQGNSAPDKSGLPSDRFSAERTGGSVSTLTIQRTQQEDSAVYLCASSSQGAEAFFGQGTRLTVV.

The chain carries TRBV11-2 and TRBJ2-5, with 16 bases identical to TRBD2. J lost 6 bases, V lost 8 bases, and 6 bases had no gene match. This CDR3 has 15 residues. Germline V gene data show CDR1 as SGHAT and CDR2 as FQNNGV. DNA for the CDR3: TGTGCCAGCTTAGGGACTAGCGGGGGGGCCCAGACCCAGTACTTC. Translated: CASLGTSGGAQTQYF.

The rearrangement uses TRBV2 and TRBJ1-5; TRBD1 aligns across 8 bases. The germline gives CDR1 SNHLY, CDR2 FYNNEI. This CDR3 region has 18 residues. Trimming removed 4 bases from V and 1 base from J; junction bases left unmatched: 12. CDR3 protein: CASSGKQGATRSNQPQHF. As DNA, the CDR3 is TGTGCCAGCAGTGGGAAGCAGGGGGCTACCCGGAGCAATCAGCCCCAGCATTTT.